The clone carrying this TCR beta chain was seen ten or more times. Its antigen is not known. Newly diagnosed patients aged 18 to 65 had hyperthyroidism of under 2 months' duration. The CDR3 extends over 15 amino acids. The J segment lost 9 bases and the V segment lost 3 bases, leaving 12 bases of the junction unmatched. Germline CDR1 KGHSH, CDR2 LQKENI. TCR beta CDR3 regions were amplified from RNA transcripts. In the first-round RT-PCR of the TCR CDR3, the HTBI primer set was used. TCRdb re-derived calls from the multiplex PCR reads in MiXCR, one entry per CDR3 protein. The sample includes about 420,000 distinct CDR3 sequences, 15% to 18% of them seen just once. These data are taken from a study of T cells in Graves' hyperthyroidism and ophthalmopathy. For the study at large: Peripheral blood was acquired at first diagnosis, ahead of any therapy whatsoever. Study observations and caveats: Expanded thyroid clonotypes (above 0.001) were mostly also found in blood.

The TCR comes from a woman between 18 and 30 years old with Graves' hyperthyroidism. The chain has TRBV18 and TRBJ2-5; 8 bases line up with TRBD2. Sequencing used blood. The CDR3: CASSPDGGAGQAQYF. As DNA, the CDR3 is TGTGCCAGCTCACCGGACGGGGGGGCTGGTCAGGCCCAGTACTTC.